Sequencing of this T cell receptor beta chain was carried out in a study of human T cells and chemical hapten exposure. CDR1 and CDR2 (germline): SGHRS, YFSETQ. The length of the CDR3 is 16 residues. Germline trimming cut 4 bases from V and 3 bases from J; bases unmatched to any gene: 10. This clonotype was picked up a small number of times. TCRdb re-called the RACE reads with MiXCR, one entry per CDR3 protein. This table has about 82,000 distinct CDR3 sequences, 10% to 15% appearing once. Time point described: patch test 3, about 24 weeks after DPC sensitization. This sample's treatment: therapeutic diphenylcyclopropenone sensitization with weekly scalp DPC.

This chain uses TRBV5-1 with TRBJ2-1, with 7 bases fitting TRBD1. The sequence derives from a woman aged 45-59 years with alopecia areata. Some clones in this sample may be carry-over from other donors' samples. The sequencing here drew on whole blood, taken in connection with sensitization to the hapten diphenylcyclopropenone (DPC). CDR3 sequence (DNA): TGCGCCAGCAGCCGCGCCGGGACAGCCAACTACAATGAGCAGTTCTTC. Protein product: CASSRAGTANYNEQFF.